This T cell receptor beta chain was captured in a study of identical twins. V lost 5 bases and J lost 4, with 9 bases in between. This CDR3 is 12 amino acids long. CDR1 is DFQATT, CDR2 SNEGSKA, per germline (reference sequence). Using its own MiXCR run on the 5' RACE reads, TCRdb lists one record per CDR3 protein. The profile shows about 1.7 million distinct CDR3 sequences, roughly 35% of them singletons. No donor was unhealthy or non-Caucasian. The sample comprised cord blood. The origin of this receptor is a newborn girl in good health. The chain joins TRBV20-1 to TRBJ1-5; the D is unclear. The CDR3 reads CSAGLINQPQHF. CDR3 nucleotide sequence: TGCAGTGCTGGACTAATTAATCAGCCCCAGCATTTT.